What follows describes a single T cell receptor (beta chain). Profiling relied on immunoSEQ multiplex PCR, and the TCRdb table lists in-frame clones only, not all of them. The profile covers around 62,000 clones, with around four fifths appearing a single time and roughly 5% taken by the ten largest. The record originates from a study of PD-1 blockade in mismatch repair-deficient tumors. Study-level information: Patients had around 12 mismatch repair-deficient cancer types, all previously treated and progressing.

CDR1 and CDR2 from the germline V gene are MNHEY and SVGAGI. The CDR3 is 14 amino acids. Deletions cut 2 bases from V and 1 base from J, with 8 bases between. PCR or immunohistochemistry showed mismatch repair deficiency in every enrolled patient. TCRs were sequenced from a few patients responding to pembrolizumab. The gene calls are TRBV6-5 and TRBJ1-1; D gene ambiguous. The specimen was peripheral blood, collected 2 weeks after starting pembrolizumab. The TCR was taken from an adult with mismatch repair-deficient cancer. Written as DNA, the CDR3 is TGTGCCAGCAGTTACGACCGGAAGAACACTGAAGCTTTCTTT. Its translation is CASSYDRKNTEAFF.